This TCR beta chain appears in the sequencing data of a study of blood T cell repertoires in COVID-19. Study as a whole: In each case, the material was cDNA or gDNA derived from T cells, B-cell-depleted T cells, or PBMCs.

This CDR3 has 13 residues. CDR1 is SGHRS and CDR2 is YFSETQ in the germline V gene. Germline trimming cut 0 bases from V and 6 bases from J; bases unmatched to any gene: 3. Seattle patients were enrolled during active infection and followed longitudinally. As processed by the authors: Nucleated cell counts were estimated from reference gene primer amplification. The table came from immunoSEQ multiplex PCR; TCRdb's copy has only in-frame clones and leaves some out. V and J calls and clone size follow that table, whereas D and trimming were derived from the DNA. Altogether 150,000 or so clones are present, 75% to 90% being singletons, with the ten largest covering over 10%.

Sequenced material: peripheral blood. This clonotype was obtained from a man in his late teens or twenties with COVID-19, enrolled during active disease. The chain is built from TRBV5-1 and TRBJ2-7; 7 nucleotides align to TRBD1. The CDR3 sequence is CASSLATGPEQYF. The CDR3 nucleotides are TGCGCCAGCAGCTTGGCGACAGGGCCCGAGCAGTACTTC. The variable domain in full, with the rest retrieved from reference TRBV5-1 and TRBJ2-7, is KAGVTQTPRYLIKTRGQQVTLSCSPISGHRSVSWYQQTPGQGLQFLFEYFSETQRNKGNFPGRFSGRQFSNSRSEMNVSTLELGDSALYLCASSLATGPEQYFGPGTRLTVT.